Listed below are T cell receptor beta chains from one sample, sequenced in a study of identical twins. Each CDR3 protein is one row after TCRdb ran MiXCR on the 5' RACE reads. This table holds 510,000 or so distinct CDR3 sequences, roughly 15% found once. These sequences were also reported in another study, on yellow fever vaccine responses in identical twins.

Specimen: CD4+ T cells sorted from blood. The receptors stem from a woman aged 18-29 years in good health. The CDR3 runs from the conserved cysteine through the conserved F or W. D genes are given only for firm matches. The size of a clone is reported for some rows only, either as once, few or many, or as a class for expanded clones.

J	V	D	size	CDR3	DNA
TRBJ2-7	TRBV15	TRBD1	NA	CATSRDANRQGLGQYF	TGTGCCACCAGCAGAGATGCTAACCGACAGGGGCTGGGGCAGTACTTC
TRBJ2-4	TRBV9	NA	NA	CASSSGPKNIQYF	TGTGCCAGCAGTTCTGGACCGAAAAACATTCAGTACTTC
TRBJ2-7	TRBV24-1	NA	NA	CATSDATRQEQYF	TGTGCCACCAGTGATGCGACCAGACAGGAGCAGTACTTC
TRBJ2-1	TRBV7-9	TRBD2	NA	CASSRHGSGVYNEQFF	TGTGCCAGCAGCCGCCACGGTAGCGGGGTATACAATGAGCAGTTCTTC
TRBJ2-5	TRBV7-2	TRBD2	NA	CASSLGSAGGMTQYF	TGTGCCAGCAGCTTAGGAAGTGCGGGGGGCATGACCCAGTACTTC
TRBJ2-2	TRBV12-3/TRBV12-4	TRBD1	NA	CASSRDRVPPQLFF	TGTGCCAGCAGCCGGGACAGGGTCCCCCCTCAGCTGTTTTTT
TRBJ2-2	TRBV5-4	NA	NA	CASSLIGGENTGELFF	TGTGCCAGCAGCTTGATTGGCGGGGAGAACACCGGGGAGCTGTTTTTT
TRBJ1-1	TRBV4-1	TRBD1	NA	CASSPGTGDLNTEAFF	TGCGCCAGCAGCCCTGGGACAGGGGACCTGAACACTGAAGCTTTCTTT
TRBJ2-5	TRBV12-3/TRBV12-4	TRBD2	NA	CASSLSSGETQYF	TGTGCCAGCAGTTTGTCTAGCGGAGAGACCCAGTACTTC
TRBJ1-2	TRBV6-5	NA	many	CASSYGGNYGYTF	TGTGCCAGCAGTTACGGGGGCAACTATGGCTACACCTTC
TRBJ2-1	TRBV29-1	NA	few	CSAGSRVDNEQFF	TGCAGCGCTGGGTCCAGGGTCGACAATGAGCAGTTCTTC
TRBJ1-4	TRBV28	NA	NA	CASGGAATNEKLFF	TGTGCCAGCGGAGGAGCTGCAACTAATGAAAAACTGTTTTTT
TRBJ1-2	TRBV7-8	NA	few	CASSLEGGQNYGYTF	TGTGCCAGCAGCTTAGAGGGTGGACAGAACTATGGCTACACCTTC
TRBJ2-7	TRBV27	TRBD2	NA	CASSKTSGYPIFSYEQYF	TGTGCCAGCAGTAAGACTAGCGGATACCCGATATTCTCCTACGAGCAGTACTTC
TRBJ2-1	TRBV24-1	NA	few	CATSDSGLLEQFF	TGTGCCACCAGTGATTCTGGACTACTGGAGCAGTTCTTC
TRBJ2-5	TRBV29-1	NA	NA	CSVRGTFLPQETQYF	TGCAGCGTTCGTGGGACCTTCCTCCCCCAAGAGACCCAGTACTTC
TRBJ2-1	TRBV3-1	TRBD2	NA	CASSPRPGTSGIDEQFF	TGTGCCAGCAGCCCAAGGCCCGGGACTAGCGGGATAGATGAGCAGTTCTTC
TRBJ2-7	TRBV20-1	TRBD2	NA	CSASPWTSGIGRSSYEQYF	TGCAGTGCTAGTCCCTGGACTAGCGGGATTGGTCGGAGCTCCTACGAGCAGTACTTC
TRBJ1-2	TRBV9	TRBD1	NA	CASSFEQGRYGYTF	TGTGCCAGCAGCTTCGAACAGGGGAGATATGGCTACACCTTC
TRBJ2-2	TRBV4-1	NA	few	CASSPRLGNTGELFF	TGCGCCAGCAGCCCCCGCCTGGGTAACACCGGGGAGCTGTTTTTT
TRBJ2-7	TRBV7-9	NA	few	CASSPQGRGTAGYEQYF	TGTGCCAGCAGCCCCCAGGGTCGCGGGACCGCGGGCTACGAGCAGTACTTC
TRBJ2-1	TRBV11-2	NA	NA	CASSWDAEQFF	TGTGCCAGCAGCTGGGACGCTGAGCAGTTCTTC
TRBJ1-1	TRBV5-4	NA	few	CASSLSIGLNTEAFF	TGTGCCAGCAGCTTGTCCATCGGACTGAACACTGAAGCTTTCTTT
TRBJ2-7	TRBV20-1	NA	few	CSARVANGAYEQYF	TGCAGTGCTAGAGTAGCGAACGGAGCCTACGAGCAGTACTTC
TRBJ1-2	TRBV12-3/TRBV12-4	TRBD1	few	CASSPTGTGLNGYTF	TGTGCCAGCAGTCCAACCGGGACAGGGTTAAATGGCTACACCTTC
TRBJ2-7	TRBV27	TRBD1	NA	CASSLGTGGAYEQYF	TGTGCCAGCAGTCTAGGGACAGGGGGCGCCTACGAGCAGTACTTC
TRBJ1-1	TRBV2	NA	once	CASSARGRAAFF	TGTGCCAGCAGCGCCCGGGGACGTGCGGCTTTCTTT
TRBJ2-7	TRBV12-3/TRBV12-4	NA	few	CASSPVGQGTTYEQYF	TGTGCCAGCAGCCCCGTGGGGCAGGGGACGACCTACGAGCAGTACTTC
TRBJ2-2	TRBV4-2	NA	few	CASSQDGGNTGELFF	TGTGCCAGCAGCCAAGATGGGGGGAACACCGGGGAGCTGTTTTTT
TRBJ1-3	TRBV12-3/TRBV12-4	TRBD1	NA	CASSPTGVGNTIYF	TGTGCCAGCAGTCCTACAGGGGTTGGAAACACCATATATTTT
TRBJ2-7	TRBV12-3/TRBV12-4	TRBD2	few	CASSLRPGGTTYEQYF	TGTGCCAGCAGTTTACGGCCGGGAGGGACTACCTACGAGCAGTACTTC
TRBJ2-3	TRBV6-1	TRBD1	few	CASRDFAGTGQYF	TGTGCCAGCAGGGATTTTGCCGGGACAGGGCAGTATTTT
TRBJ2-2	TRBV4-1	NA	few	CASSQDFRTANTGELFF	TGCGCCAGCAGCCAAGATTTTAGGACAGCGAACACCGGGGAGCTGTTTTTT
TRBJ2-5	TRBV5-1	NA	NA	CASSLLLGPEGRETQYF	TGCGCCAGCAGCTTGTTGCTGGGCCCGGAAGGGCGAGAGACCCAGTACTTC
TRBJ2-7	TRBV20-1	NA	NA	CSARDRLNSYEQYF	TGCAGTGCTAGAGATCGACTCAACAGCTACGAGCAGTACTTC
TRBJ2-3	TRBV5-6	TRBD1	few	CASSFRGQGRRNTQYF	TGTGCCAGCAGCTTCCGTGGACAGGGAAGGCGAAATACGCAGTATTTT
TRBJ2-7	TRBV11-2	NA	few	CASSIQSYEQYF	TGTGCCAGCAGCATACAGTCCTACGAGCAGTACTTC
TRBJ2-2	TRBV4-2	NA	NA	CASSHKDRLDGDGELFF	TGTGCCAGCAGCCATAAAGACAGACTTGATGGAGACGGGGAGCTGTTTTTT
TRBJ1-1	TRBV6-1	NA	NA	CASGRGVGTEAFF	TGTGCCAGCGGGCGAGGGGTCGGTACTGAAGCTTTCTTT
TRBJ2-2	TRBV20-1	TRBD2	few	CSARDTRLAGTGELFF	TGCAGTGCTAGAGATACGAGACTAGCGGGCACCGGGGAGCTGTTTTTT
TRBJ2-6	TRBV28	NA	many	CASSFGQPGANVLTF	TGTGCCAGCAGTTTTGGGCAGCCTGGGGCCAACGTCCTGACTTTC
TRBJ2-5	TRBV5-1	NA	few	CASSFSVQETQYF	TGCGCCAGCAGCTTTAGCGTACAAGAGACCCAGTACTTC
TRBJ1-1	TRBV20-1	NA	NA	CSNRTGGGLKNTEAFF	TGCAGTAACCGCACCGGGGGGGGACTCAAGAACACTGAAGCTTTCTTT
TRBJ2-1	TRBV10-3	NA	NA	CAISETENGEQFF	TGTGCCATCAGTGAGACCGAGAACGGTGAGCAGTTCTTC
TRBJ2-1	TRBV20-1	NA	NA	CSARARGGALLYEQFF	TGCAGTGCTAGGGCCAGGGGCGGCGCACTATTATACGAGCAGTTCTTC
TRBJ2-3	TRBV29-1	TRBD2	NA	CSVAAGGVADTQYF	TGCAGCGTTGCGGCGGGGGGCGTGGCAGATACGCAGTATTTT
TRBJ2-3	TRBV2	NA	few	CASGYGTPPDTQYF	TGTGCCAGCGGATATGGGACTCCCCCGGATACGCAGTATTTT
TRBJ1-5	TRBV5-1	NA	many	CASSLGRDQPQHF	TGCGCCAGCAGCTTGGGTAGGGATCAGCCCCAGCATTTT
TRBJ2-1	TRBV4-2	TRBD2	many	CASSQGGSSYNEQFF	TGTGCCAGCAGCCAAGGCGGGAGCTCCTACAATGAGCAGTTCTTC
TRBJ2-3	TRBV24-1	TRBD2	NA	CATSVVAGYTDTQYF	TGTGCCACCAGTGTGGTAGCGGGATACACAGATACGCAGTATTTT
TRBJ2-5	TRBV5-6	TRBD2	many	CASSIGLAGVETQYF	TGTGCCAGCAGCATTGGACTAGCGGGAGTCGAGACCCAGTACTTC
TRBJ2-7	TRBV5-1	TRBD2	few	CASSWRTGTRQSEQYF	TGCGCCAGCAGCTGGCGAACCGGGACTAGACAGTCCGAGCAGTACTTC
TRBJ1-6	TRBV5-1	TRBD1	many	CASSGTGENSPLHF	TGCGCCAGCAGCGGGACAGGGGAAAATTCACCCCTCCACTTT
TRBJ2-3	TRBV20-1	TRBD2	NA	CSAGTSGSTDTQYF	TGCAGTGCCGGAACTAGCGGGAGCACAGATACGCAGTATTTT
TRBJ2-7	TRBV7-2	TRBD2	few	CASSLAGASGFYEQYF	TGTGCCAGCAGCTTAGCAGGGGCTAGCGGTTTTTACGAGCAGTACTTC
TRBJ1-5	TRBV5-1	TRBD1	NA	CASSYGTGPNQPQHF	TGCGCCAGCAGCTACGGGACAGGACCTAATCAGCCCCAGCATTTT
TRBJ2-1	TRBV7-8	TRBD2	NA	CASSSTPGGPGEQFF	TGTGCCAGCAGCTCGACCCCGGGAGGGCCGGGTGAGCAGTTCTTC
TRBJ2-1	TRBV15	NA	few	CATSRDEGDNEQFF	TGTGCCACCAGCAGAGATGAGGGCGACAATGAGCAGTTCTTC
TRBJ2-1	TRBV28	TRBD2	NA	CAAGGPYNEQFF	TGTGCCGCGGGAGGACCTTACAATGAGCAGTTCTTC
TRBJ2-7	TRBV5-1	NA	few	CASSLETSSYEQYF	TGCGCCAGCAGCTTGGAGACTAGCTCCTACGAGCAGTACTTC